This T cell receptor beta chain was recovered during a study of a mutant IDH1 vaccine in newly diagnosed glioma. Comments on this clone: Its cognate antigen is unknown.

Profiling relied on immunoSEQ multiplex PCR, and the TCRdb table lists in-frame clones only, not all of them. The sample has approximately 62,000 clones, 84% seen once; the top ten hold about 4%. The time point was: week 35, safety follow-up. Every single dose of the vaccine, 300 ug of mutant IDH1 20-mer peptide, came with topical imiquimod. The starting material was PBMCs, obtained from a glioma patient whose treatment included an IDH1 peptide vaccine. The receptor was derived from a man aged 25-40 years with glioma.

The CDR3 region has the DNA TGTGCCAGCAGCGTAGATCCCGGTGGAGGGACTGCCTCACCCCTCCACTTT. Its protein product is CASSVDPGGGTASPLHF. This chain links TRBV9 with TRBJ1-6; TRBD1 is a possible D gene (5 bases). Trimming stripped 0 bases from V and 10 bases from J, with 20 bases between. The germline gives CDR1 SGDLS, CDR2 YYNGEE. CDR3 length: 17 residues.